This is a list of T cell receptor beta chains from one sample in a study of T-cell memory formation after mild COVID-19. Each CDR3 protein gets one entry after TCRdb re-called the 5' RACE reads with MiXCR. The sample includes approximately 7,400 distinct CDR3 sequences, 50% to 75% of them seen just once. The sample was PBMCs or a T cell subset sorted from them (not recorded which). The receptors shown here come from an adult who had mild COVID-19 (a few samples of this study predate the infection). Cell type and time point are not known. Each CDR3 is given with its conserved first and last residue. The order of the fields is D gene, clone size, V gene, J gene, CDR3 protein, CDR3 DNA. The D gene is left open where the match is weak. Clone sizes are given selectively: once, few, many, or a class where the clone is expanded.

>TRBD1|medium-sized|TRBV11-1|TRBJ2-3
CASSIGQGGTDTQYF
TGTGCCAGCAGCATCGGACAGGGGGGCACAGATACGCAGTATTTT
>TRBD2|NA|TRBV27|TRBJ2-3
CASSFPSGGADTQYF
TGTGCCAGCAGTTTCCCTAGCGGGGGCGCAGATACGCAGTATTTT
>TRBD1|NA|TRBV2|TRBJ1-5
CASSPQGYQPQHF
TGTGCCAGCAGTCCACAGGGGTATCAGCCCCAGCATTTT
>NA|medium-sized|TRBV15|TRBJ1-1
CATSRDRARITEAFF
TGTGCCACCAGCAGAGACAGGGCCCGTATCACTGAAGCTTTCTTT
>TRBD2|medium-sized|TRBV5-1|TRBJ2-1
CASSLPGGNEQFF
TGCGCCAGCAGCTTGCCGGGAGGGAATGAGCAGTTCTTC
>NA|medium-sized|TRBV7-2|TRBJ1-3
CASSRDSSGNTIYF
TGTGCCAGCAGCCGCGACAGCTCTGGAAACACCATATATTTT
>NA|once|TRBV7-6|TRBJ2-7
CASSAGTDYEQYF
TGTGCCAGCAGCGCGGGGACAGACTACGAGCAGTACTTC
>NA|NA|TRBV11-2|TRBJ1-1
CASSLAQSDTEAFF
TGTGCCAGCAGCTTAGCCCAGTCTGACACTGAAGCTTTCTTT
>TRBD1|medium-sized|TRBV20-1|TRBJ1-6
CSAGQGSYNSPLHF
TGCAGTGCCGGACAGGGCTCCTATAATTCACCCCTCCACTTT
>NA|NA|TRBV7-9|TRBJ1-5
CASSAPAGSQPQHF
TGTGCCAGCAGCGCCCCAGCGGGGAGCCAGCCCCAGCATTTT
>TRBD1|NA|TRBV6-6|TRBJ1-4
CASSPGTGYEKLFF
TGTGCCAGCAGCCCCGGGACAGGATATGAAAAACTGTTTTTT
>NA|NA|TRBV20-1|TRBJ1-5
CSARKVVRQPQHF
TGCAGTGCTAGGAAGGTAGTGAGGCAGCCCCAGCATTTT
>TRBD2|medium-sized|TRBV28|TRBJ2-1
CASSLLVAGATEQFF
TGTGCCAGCAGTTTACTTGTAGCGGGGGCGACTGAGCAGTTCTTC
>TRBD1|medium-sized|TRBV4-1|TRBJ2-4
CVSSRDRIGLSKNIQYF
TGCGTCAGCAGTAGGGACAGAATCGGGCTTTCCAAAAACATTCAGTACTTC
>NA|NA|TRBV7-2|TRBJ1-1
CASSWDTSEAFF
TGTGCCAGCAGCTGGGACACGTCTGAAGCTTTCTTT
>TRBD1|medium-sized|TRBV28|TRBJ1-6
CASTWTGGRNSPLHF
TGTGCCAGCACCTGGACAGGGGGGAGGAATTCACCCCTCCACTTT
>NA|many|TRBV6-2/TRBV6-3|TRBJ1-1
CASSQHRANTEAFF
TGTGCCAGCAGCCAGCACAGGGCGAACACTGAAGCTTTCTTT
>TRBD1|medium-sized|TRBV20-1|TRBJ1-4
CSAHGQGKGNYEKLFF
TGCAGTGCTCACGGACAGGGGAAGGGCAACTATGAAAAACTGTTTTTT